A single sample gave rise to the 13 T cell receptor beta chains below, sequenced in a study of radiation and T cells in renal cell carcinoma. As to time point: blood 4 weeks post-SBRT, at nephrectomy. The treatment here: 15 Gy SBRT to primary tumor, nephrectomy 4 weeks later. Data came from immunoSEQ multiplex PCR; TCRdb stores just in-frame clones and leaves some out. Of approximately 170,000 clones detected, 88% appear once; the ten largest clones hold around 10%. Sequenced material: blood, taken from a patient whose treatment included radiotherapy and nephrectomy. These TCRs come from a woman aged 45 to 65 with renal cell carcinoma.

The chain's CDR3 is CASSLSINRGSYEQYF. In DNA, the CDR3 is TGTGCCAGCAGCTTGTCCATAAACAGGGGCTCCTACGAGCAGTACTTC. The chain has TRBV7-8 and TRBJ2-7; 7 nucleotides agree with TRBD1. V trimming: 3 bases; J trimming: 0 bases; junction bases outside the gene matches: 8. Germline lookup yields CDR1 SGHVS and CDR2 FQNEAQ. The CDR3 has 16 residues.

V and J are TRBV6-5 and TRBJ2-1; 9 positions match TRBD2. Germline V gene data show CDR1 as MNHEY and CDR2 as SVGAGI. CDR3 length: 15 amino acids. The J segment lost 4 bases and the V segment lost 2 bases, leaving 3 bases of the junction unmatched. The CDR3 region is CASSYIAGEYNEQFF. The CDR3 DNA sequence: TGTGCCAGCAGTTACATAGCGGGGGAATACAATGAGCAGTTCTTC.

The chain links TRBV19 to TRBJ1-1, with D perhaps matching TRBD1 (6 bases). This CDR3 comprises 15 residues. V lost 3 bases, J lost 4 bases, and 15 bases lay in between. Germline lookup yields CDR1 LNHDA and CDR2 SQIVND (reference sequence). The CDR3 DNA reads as TGTGCCAGTAGTATTGCGGGGGGCGGTTTCACTGAAGCTTTCTTT. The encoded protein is CASSIAGGGFTEAFF.

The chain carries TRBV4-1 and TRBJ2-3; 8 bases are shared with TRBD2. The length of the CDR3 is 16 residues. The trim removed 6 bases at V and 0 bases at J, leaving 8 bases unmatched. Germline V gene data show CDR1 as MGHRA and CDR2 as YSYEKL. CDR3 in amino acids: CASRTAGDLSTDTQYF. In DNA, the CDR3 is TGCGCCAGCAGGACAGCGGGGGACCTTAGCACAGATACGCAGTATTTT.

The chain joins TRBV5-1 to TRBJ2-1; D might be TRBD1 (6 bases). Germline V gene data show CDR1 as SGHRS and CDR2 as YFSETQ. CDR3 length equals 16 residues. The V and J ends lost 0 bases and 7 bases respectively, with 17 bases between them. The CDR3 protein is CASSLAGTPLRNEQFF. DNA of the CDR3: TGCGCCAGCAGCTTGGCCGGGACACCTTTGAGGAATGAGCAGTTCTTC. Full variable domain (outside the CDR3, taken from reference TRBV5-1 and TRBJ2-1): KAGVTQTPRYLIKTRGQQVTLSCSPISGHRSVSWYQQTPGQGLQFLFEYFSETQRNKGNFPGRFSGRQFSNSRSEMNVSTLELGDSALYLCASSLAGTPLRNEQFFGPGTRLTVL.

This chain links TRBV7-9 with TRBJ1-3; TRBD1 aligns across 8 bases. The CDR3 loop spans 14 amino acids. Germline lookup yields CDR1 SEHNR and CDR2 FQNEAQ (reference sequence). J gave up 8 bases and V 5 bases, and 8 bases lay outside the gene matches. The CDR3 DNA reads TGTGCCAGCAGCCCCCGGACAGGGAGCGACACCATATATTTT. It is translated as CASSPRTGSDTIYF.

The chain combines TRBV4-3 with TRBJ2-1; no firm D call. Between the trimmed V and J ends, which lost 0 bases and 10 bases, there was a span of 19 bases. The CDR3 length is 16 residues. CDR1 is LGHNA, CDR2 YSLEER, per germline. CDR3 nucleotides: TGCGCCAGCAGCCAAGATTGGACCAGATTCCTCATGGAGCAGTTCTTC. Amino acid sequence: CASSQDWTRFLMEQFF.

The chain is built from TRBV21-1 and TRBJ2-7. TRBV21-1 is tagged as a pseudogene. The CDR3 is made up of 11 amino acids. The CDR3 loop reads CASSWISEQYF. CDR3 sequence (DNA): TGTGCCAGCAGCTGGATAAGTGAGCAGTACTTC.

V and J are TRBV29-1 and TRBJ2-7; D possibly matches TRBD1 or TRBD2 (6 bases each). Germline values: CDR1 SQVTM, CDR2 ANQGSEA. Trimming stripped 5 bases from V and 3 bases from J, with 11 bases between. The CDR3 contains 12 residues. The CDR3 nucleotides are TGCAGCGTTCGGGGGCAGGGCTACGAGCAGTACTTC. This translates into CSVRGQGYEQYF.

CDR3 region: CASSRAPGPSEKLFF. In DNA form, the CDR3 reads TGTGCCAGCAGCCGTGCTCCGGGTCCCTCGGAAAAACTGTTTTTT. The genes are TRBV5-4 and TRBJ1-4; D gene unclear. The CDR3 contains 15 residues. Germline CDR1 SGHNT, CDR2 YYREEE (reference sequence). The germline V and J ends were trimmed by 4 bases and 8 bases, with 18 bases remaining between them.

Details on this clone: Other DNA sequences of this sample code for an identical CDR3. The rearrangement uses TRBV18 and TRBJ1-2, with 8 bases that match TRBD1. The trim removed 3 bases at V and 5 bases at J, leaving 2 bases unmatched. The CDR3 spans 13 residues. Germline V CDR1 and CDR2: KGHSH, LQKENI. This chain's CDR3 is CASSPGQDYGYTF. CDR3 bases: TGTGCCAGCTCACCGGGACAGGATTATGGCTACACCTTC.

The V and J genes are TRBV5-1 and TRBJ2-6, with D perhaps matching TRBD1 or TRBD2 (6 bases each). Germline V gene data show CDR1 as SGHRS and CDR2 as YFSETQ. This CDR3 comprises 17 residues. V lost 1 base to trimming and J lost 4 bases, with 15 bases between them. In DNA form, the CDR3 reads TGCGCCAGCAGCTTGAATTGGGGGGCAGCCGGGGCCAACGTCCTGACTTTC. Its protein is CASSLNWGAAGANVLTF.

The CDR3 is CASSIPLPRNYGYTF. CDR3 DNA sequence: TGTGCCAGTAGTATACCCCTTCCAAGGAACTATGGCTACACCTTC. The genes are TRBV19 and TRBJ1-2; D is unclear. The V and J ends lost 2 bases and 2 bases respectively, with 12 bases between them. This CDR3 contains 15 residues. Germline CDR1 and CDR2: LNHDA and SQIVND (reference sequence).